The TCR beta chain described here comes from a study of T-cell reconstitution after alpha-beta-depleted transplantation in children. Study results and caveats: Several hundred expanded graft clones reportedly were the source of alpha-beta T cells about two months after transplant. In some patients, recipient T cells and intrathymic progenitors surviving conditioning explained high day-60 diversity. At one year after transplant, newly produced T cells mostly accounted for T-cell counts and diversity.

Comment on this clonotype: As yet, its antigen is unknown.

CDR1 and CDR2 from the germline V gene are MNHEY and SMNVEV (reference sequence). Trimming removed 2 bases from V and 4 bases from J; junction bases left unmatched: 7. The CDR3 has 16 amino acids. Unique molecular identifiers were incorporated into the prepared TCRbeta library. TCRdb itself ran the PCR reads through MiXCR, one entry per CDR3 protein. This repertoire shows about 6,000 distinct CDR3 sequences, roughly 17% found once; its top ten account for 10% to 15%. The clonotype was recovered from a male patient aged 10 to 17 who had a stem cell transplant for acute myeloid leukemia, so the T cells may come from the graft donor. The specimen was PBMCs, mostly from graft donor cells, collected 60 days after TCRalphabeta/CD19-depleted stem cell transplant. V gene TRBV27 combines with J gene TRBJ2-1; the match to TRBD2 covers 8 bases. CDR3 residues: CASSLGRLAPYNEQFF. In nucleotides, the CDR3 is TGTGCCAGCAGTTTAGGGAGACTAGCGCCTTACAATGAGCAGTTCTTC.